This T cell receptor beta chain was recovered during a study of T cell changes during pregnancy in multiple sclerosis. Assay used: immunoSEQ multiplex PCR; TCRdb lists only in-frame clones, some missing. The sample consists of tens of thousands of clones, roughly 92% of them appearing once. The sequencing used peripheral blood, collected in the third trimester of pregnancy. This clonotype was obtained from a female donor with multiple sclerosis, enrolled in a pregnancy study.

As DNA, the CDR3 is TGTGCCAGCACCAGGGACAGGGGGACTGAAGCTTTCTTT. Protein product: CASTRDRGTEAFF. The chain carries TRBV6-6 and TRBJ1-1; the match to TRBD1 covers 11 bases. The CDR3 covers 13 residues. The V and J ends lost 7 bases and 5 bases, in that order; junction bases with no gene match: 3. CDR1 and CDR2 from the germline V gene are MNHNY and SVGAGI (reference sequence).